This is a list of T cell receptor beta chains from one sample in a study of blood T cell repertoires in COVID-19. Sequencing was performed with immunoSEQ multiplex PCR; in TCRdb, only in-frame clones are kept and a portion is missing. The sample lists some 100,000 clones; approximately 90% were seen once. Sequencing input: peripheral blood. These receptor sequences come from a woman older than 75 with active COVID-19. Both conserved end residues are part of each CDR3. D genes are given only for firm matches. The size entry is marked missing in some rows and otherwise reads once, few, many or a size class.

j_call cdr3_length d_call clone_size v_call cdr3_nt cdr3_aa
TRBJ2-7 14 NA NA TRBV20-1 TGCAGTGCTAGTCCTATTATGGGCGTCGACGAGCAGTACTTC CSASPIMGVDEQYF
TRBJ2-1 13 NA once TRBV7-9 TGTGCCAGCAGCCAATCAGAGGCTGGGGAGCAGTTCTTC CASSQSEAGEQFF
TRBJ2-2 13 NA once TRBV6-6 TGTGCCAGCAGTTGGAGCGGGCTCGGGGAGCTGTTTTTT CASSWSGLGELFF
TRBJ1-1 13 TRBD1 NA TRBV6-5 TGTGCCAGCAGACGGGACAGGAACACTGAAGCTTTCTTT CASRRDRNTEAFF
TRBJ2-5 16 TRBD2 NA TRBV7-9 TGTGCCAGCAGCCATGGGCCCGGGACTAGCGGGAGGGGCCAGTACTTC CASSHGPGTSGRGQYF
TRBJ2-7 14 NA NA TRBV10-3 TGTGCCATCAGTGAGTCCGGCCTCGAGGGCGAGCAGTACTTC CAISESGLEGEQYF
TRBJ2-2 13 NA NA TRBV5-8 TGTGCCAGCAGGAGAAAGAACACCGGGGAGCTGTTTTTT CASRRKNTGELFF
TRBJ2-3 14 NA NA TRBV7-9 TGTGCCAGCAGCTCTACTAGTGGTTCTGATACGCAGTATTTT CASSSTSGSDTQYF
TRBJ1-1 12 TRBD1 NA TRBV29-1 TGCAGCGCTGACAGGGGGCACACTGAAGCTTTCTTT CSADRGHTEAFF
TRBJ2-5 13 NA NA TRBV12-3/TRBV12-4 TGTGCCAGCAGTTTAGGGACGGGGGAGACCCAGTACTTC CASSLGTGETQYF
TRBJ1-1 15 TRBD1 NA TRBV19 TGTGCCAGTAGTAAGCAGGGACAGGGGAACACTGAAGCTTTCTTT CASSKQGQGNTEAFF
TRBJ2-7 17 NA NA TRBV7-5 TGTGCCAGAAGCTTAGCCCGGTTTCTAGCGGGACTTCACGAGCAGTACTTC CARSLARFLAGLHEQYF
TRBJ2-1 14 TRBD1 NA TRBV27 TGTGCCAGCAGTTTCAGGGGGTCTTACAATGAGCAGTTCTTC CASSFRGSYNEQFF
TRBJ2-7 14 NA NA TRBV18 TGTGCCAGCTCACCAGGGGGCCTCTCCTACGAGCAGTACTTC CASSPGGLSYEQYF
TRBJ1-3 14 NA NA TRBV10-3 TGTGCCATCAGTGTTCAGGGTACAGGAAACACCATATATTTT CAISVQGTGNTIYF
TRBJ2-3 20 TRBD2 NA TRBV5-8 TGTGCCAGCAGCCCAGGACGGACTAGCGGGAGAGGTAGTCGCACAGATACGCAGTATTTT CASSPGRTSGRGSRTDTQYF
TRBJ2-1 14 TRBD2 once TRBV28 TGTGCCAGCAATAGCGGGAATGGGGGCAATGAGCAGTTCTTC CASNSGNGGNEQFF
TRBJ2-2 16 NA NA TRBV9 TGTGCCAGCAGCGTAGCGGGGCGGGAGAACACCGGGGAGCTGTTTTTT CASSVAGRENTGELFF
TRBJ1-4 14 NA NA TRBV7-9 TGTGCCAGCAGCCTCGGACAGTTTAATGAAAAACTGTTTTTT CASSLGQFNEKLFF
TRBJ1-2 18 TRBD1 NA TRBV28 TGTGCCAGCAGTCCATATGAAATGGGACAGGGGAGCAAAGGTGGCTACACCTTC CASSPYEMGQGSKGGYTF
TRBJ2-3 13 NA NA TRBV7-3 TGTGCCAGCAGCTTAAGGGGGGCAGATACGCAGTATTTT CASSLRGADTQYF
TRBJ2-6 16 TRBD2 NA TRBV11-3 TGTGCCAGCAGCTATGGGGCGGGGGCTGGGGCCAACGTCCTGACTTTC CASSYGAGAGANVLTF